This entry lists 10 T cell receptor beta chains sequenced from one sample in a study of CXCR3-negative and CXCR3-positive naive CD8 T cells. UMI labels and 5' RACE were used to prepare the TRB cDNA libraries. Using the 5' RACE reads, TCRdb records one entry per CDR3 protein without DNA. This sample's clone table lists several thousand distinct CDR3 sequences. The sample taken for sequencing was naive CXCR3- CD8+ T cells from blood. Documented subset: CD45RO-CCR7+CD27+CD95- naive CD8+ T cells lacking CXCR3 (TNR3-). The source is a human donor in good health. Some clones in this sample may be carry-over from other donors' samples.

By frequency, this clonotype is medium-sized. J is TRBJ2-3 and V is TRBV29-1; TCRdb outputs TRBD2, but without DNA this stays unchecked. CDR1 and CDR2 from the germline V gene are SQVTM and ANQGSEA. This CDR3 region has 16 residues. The CDR3 sequence: CSVGSQRLGPGDTQYF.

In terms of frequency, this clonotype is medium-sized. This rearrangement joins TRBV5-1 to TRBJ2-2; TCRdb reports TRBD1, a call that lacks DNA to check it against. Germline lookup yields CDR1 SGHRS and CDR2 YFSETQ. This CDR3 has 14 amino acids. CDR3 loop: CASGSTGDGGELFF. The whole variable domain, remainder taken from reference TRBV5-1 and TRBJ2-2, is KAGVTQTPRYLIKTRGQQVTLSCSPISGHRSVSWYQQTPGQGLQFLFEYFSETQRNKGNFPGRFSGRQFSNSRSEMNVSTLELGDSALYLCASGSTGDGGELFFGEGSRLTVL.

The chain's CDR3 is CASSQEVTISSHYEQYF. The chain carries TRBV3-1 and TRBJ2-7; the TRBD2 assignment by TCRdb is unverifiable without DNA. Germline V lookup: CDR1 LGHDT, CDR2 YNNKEL (reference sequence). The CDR3 is 17 amino acids.

This clonotype counts as medium-sized by frequency. The chain recombines TRBV20-1 with TRBJ2-7; TCRdb lists TRBD1, though no DNA is available to test this call. This CDR3 has 13 residues. Per the germline V gene, CDR1 is DFQATT and CDR2 is SNEGSKA (reference sequence). This CDR3 is CSAHLRDLYEQYF.

According to its frequency, this clonotype is medium-sized. This rearrangement joins TRBV3-1 to TRBJ2-1; without DNA, the TCRdb call of TRBD2 cannot be checked. Per germline, CDR1 LGHDT and CDR2 YNNKEL (reference sequence). This CDR3 region has 15 residues. The chain's CDR3 is CASSLRTSWVNEQFF.

By frequency, this clonotype registers medium-sized. The chain has TRBV29-1 and TRBJ2-7; as DNA is missing, the TRBD2 call by TCRdb cannot be tested. CDR1 and CDR2 from the germline V gene are SQVTM and ANQGSEA. This CDR3 has 14 residues. CDR3 in amino acids: CSVCRTSGAYEQYF.

The genes are TRBV5-1 and TRBJ1-1. The CDR3 totals 13 residues. CDR1 is SGHRS and CDR2 is YFSETQ in the germline V gene. The CDR3 here is CASSLVMNTEAFF.

The V call is TRBV7-2, the J call TRBJ2-1; TCRdb lists TRBD1, though no DNA is available to test this call. CDR1 is SGHTA, CDR2 FQGNSA, per germline. The CDR3 consists of 13 residues. CDR3 sequence reads: CASSSGPSNEQFF.

This clonotype is identified as medium-sized from frequency. The chain recombines TRBV7-3 with TRBJ2-7; with no DNA, the TCRdb D assignment of TRBD2 cannot be verified. CDR3 length: 16 residues. Germline CDR1 SGHTA, CDR2 FQGTGA. CDR3: CASSLTFASGRAEQYF.

The chain joins TRBV29-1 to TRBJ2-7; with no DNA, the TCRdb D assignment of TRBD1 cannot be verified. CDR1 is SQVTM, CDR2 ANQGSEA, per germline. The CDR3 is 13 residues long. CDR3 amino acids: CSVHQGGISEQYF.